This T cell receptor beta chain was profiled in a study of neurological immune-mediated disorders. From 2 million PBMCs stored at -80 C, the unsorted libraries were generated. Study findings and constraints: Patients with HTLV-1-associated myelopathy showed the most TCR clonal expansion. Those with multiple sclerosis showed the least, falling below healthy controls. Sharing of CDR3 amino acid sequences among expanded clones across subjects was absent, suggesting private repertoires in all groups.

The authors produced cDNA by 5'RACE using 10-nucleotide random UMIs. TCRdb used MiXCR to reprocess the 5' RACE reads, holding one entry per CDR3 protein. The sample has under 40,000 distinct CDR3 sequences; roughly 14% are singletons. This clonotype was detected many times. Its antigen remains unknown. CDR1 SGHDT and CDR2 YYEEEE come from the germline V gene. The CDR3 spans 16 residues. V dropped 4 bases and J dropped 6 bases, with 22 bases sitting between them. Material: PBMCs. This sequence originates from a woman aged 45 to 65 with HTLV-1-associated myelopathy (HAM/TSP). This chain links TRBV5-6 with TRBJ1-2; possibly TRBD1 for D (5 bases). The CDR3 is CASSPAGASWGNGYTF. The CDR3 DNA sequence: TGTGCCAGCAGCCCGGCCGGGGCCAGCTGGGGAAATGGCTACACCTTC.